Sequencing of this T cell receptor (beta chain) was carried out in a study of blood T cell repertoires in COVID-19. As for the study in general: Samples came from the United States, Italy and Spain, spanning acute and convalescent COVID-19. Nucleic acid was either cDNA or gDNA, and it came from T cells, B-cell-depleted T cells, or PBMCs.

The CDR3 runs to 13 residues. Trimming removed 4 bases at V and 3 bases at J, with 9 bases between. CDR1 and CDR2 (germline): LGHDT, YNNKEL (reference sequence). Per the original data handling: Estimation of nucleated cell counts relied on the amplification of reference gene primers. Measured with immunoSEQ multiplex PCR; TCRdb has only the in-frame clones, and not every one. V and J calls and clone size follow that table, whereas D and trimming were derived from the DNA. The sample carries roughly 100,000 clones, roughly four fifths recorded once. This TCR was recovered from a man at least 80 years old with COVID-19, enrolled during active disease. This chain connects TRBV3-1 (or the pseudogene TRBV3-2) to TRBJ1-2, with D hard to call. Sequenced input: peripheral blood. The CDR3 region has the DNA TGTGCCAGCAGCCCGCTGGCAGACTATGGCTACACCTTC. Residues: CASSPLADYGYTF.